This is a list of T cell receptor beta chains from one sample in a study of cytomegalovirus exposure and HLA in healthy donors. Assay used: immunoSEQ multiplex PCR; TCRdb lists only in-frame clones, some missing. This table has more than 95,000 clones, roughly 72% appearing once. Sample: PBMCs. Source of these receptors: a woman in her 50s in good health and CMV-seropositive. Both conserved end residues are part of each CDR3. A D gene is named only where the DNA matches it firmly. The listing skips clone size in some rows; elsewhere it reads once, few, many or a size class.

j_gene	d_gene	abundance	v_gene	CDR3nt	CDR3aa
TRBJ1-4	TRBD1	NA	TRBV7-7	TGTGCCAGCAGCCCGGGACAGGGGACTGAAAAACTGTTTTTT	CASSPGQGTEKLFF
TRBJ1-2	NA	NA	TRBV19	TGTGCCAGTAGTATACAGGGGAGAGGCTACACCTTC	CASSIQGRGYTF
TRBJ1-1	NA	NA	TRBV9	TGTGCCAGCAGCGTCACACGCAACACTGAAGCTTTCTTT	CASSVTRNTEAFF
TRBJ2-7	TRBD1	few	TRBV19	TGTGCCAGTAGCATAGGGACAGGACCCTACGAGCAGTACTTC	CASSIGTGPYEQYF
TRBJ2-3	TRBD2	NA	TRBV15	TGTGCCACCAGCACTAGCGGGAGTTTTTCAGATACGCAGTATTTT	CATSTSGSFSDTQYF
TRBJ2-1	NA	NA	TRBV5-4	TGTGCCAGCACCCCTCCGGGACTCTCCTACAATGAGCAGTTCTTC	CASTPPGLSYNEQFF
TRBJ1-1	NA	NA	TRBV5-1	TGCGCCAGCAGCTGGGGAGGGGCCCGGAACACTGAAGCTTTCTTT	CASSWGGARNTEAFF
TRBJ2-1	TRBD1	once	TRBV2	TGTGCCAGCAGTCTAACGGGACAGCGCAACCGAAACTCCTACAATGAGCAGTTCTTC	CASSLTGQRNRNSYNEQFF
TRBJ2-7	TRBD1	few	TRBV7-9	TGTTCCAGCAGCTGGACAGGGAGCGAGCAGTACTTC	CSSSWTGSEQYF
TRBJ1-1	NA	once	TRBV19	TGTGCCAGTAGTATAGCTACCTTGAACACTGAAGCTTTCTTT	CASSIATLNTEAFF
TRBJ1-2	TRBD1	NA	TRBV5-4	TGTGCCAGCAGCTTGGTTGCCGGGACAGGGGGCTCTCAGGGCTACACCTTC	CASSLVAGTGGSQGYTF
TRBJ1-6	NA	once	TRBV5-8	TGTGCCAGCAGCTTTTCCGGGGGTAATTCACCCCTCCACTTT	CASSFSGGNSPLHF
TRBJ2-2	NA	NA	TRBV5-1	TGCGCCAGCAGCTGGGGACACAGCAACACCGGGGAGCTGTTTTTT	CASSWGHSNTGELFF
TRBJ2-7	NA	NA	TRBV6-5	TGTGCCAGCAAAATGACAGGCGGCTCCTACGAGCAGTACTTC	CASKMTGGSYEQYF
TRBJ1-5	NA	once	TRBV6-5	TGTGCCAGCAGCTCCCAGAGGAGCAATCAGCCCCAGCATTTT	CASSSQRSNQPQHF
TRBJ2-2	NA	NA	TRBV5-4	TGTGCCAGCAGCCTTGCTTATCGCGGGAACACCGGGGAGCTGTTTTTT	CASSLAYRGNTGELFF
TRBJ2-1	TRBD2	NA	TRBV7-2	TGTGCCAGCAGCCTAGGTGGTAGCGGGAGATCGGCTGAGCAGTTCTTC	CASSLGGSGRSAEQFF
TRBJ1-1	NA	NA	TRBV7-9	TGTGCCAGCAGTCTTGGGGGGGACACTGAAGCTTTCTTT	CASSLGGDTEAFF
TRBJ1-2	NA	NA	TRBV4-1	TGCGCCAGCAGCCAAGATACAGGCAGCTATGGCTACACCTTC	CASSQDTGSYGYTF
TRBJ2-7	TRBD2	NA	TRBV4-2	TGTGCCAGCAGCCGGGGGGGGGTTCCCTACGAGCAGTACTTC	CASSRGGVPYEQYF
TRBJ2-7	NA	NA	TRBV7-2	TGTGCCAGCAGCTTAGCCAGCTCCTACGAGCAGTACTTC	CASSLASSYEQYF
TRBJ2-5	NA	NA	TRBV15	TGTGCCACCAGCAGAGACAGGGGACAAGAGACCCAGTACTTC	CATSRDRGQETQYF
TRBJ2-3	NA	NA	TRBV9	TGTGCCAGCAGCGCTTCACACCGGACATATAGCACAGATACGCAGTATTTT	CASSASHRTYSTDTQYF
TRBJ2-5	NA	NA	TRBV7-9	TGTGCCAGCAGCTCAGTTGGTGGGACCCAGTACTTC	CASSSVGGTQYF
TRBJ2-1	NA	few	TRBV27	TGTGCCAGCAGAGAAAGAGAGGAAAATGAGCAGTTCTTC	CASREREENEQFF
TRBJ1-2	NA	NA	TRBV5-1	TGCGCCAGCAGCTCTGCGGATTACCCCCCCTATGGCTACACCTTC	CASSSADYPPYGYTF
TRBJ2-7	NA	NA	TRBV14	TGTGCCAGCAGCCAAGGGTTAGCACGGGAGCAGTACTTC	CASSQGLAREQYF
TRBJ2-2	NA	NA	TRBV2	TGTGCCAGCAGCCATGACAGGCCGGGGAACACCGGGGAGCTGTTTTTT	CASSHDRPGNTGELFF
TRBJ1-5	NA	NA	TRBV29-1	TGCAGCGTTGGACAGAATAGCAATCAGCCCCAGCATTTT	CSVGQNSNQPQHF
TRBJ1-4	NA	NA	TRBV7-9	TGTGCCAGCAGCCCCGGATCAACACAGGGACGGTATGATGAAAAACTGTTTTTT	CASSPGSTQGRYDEKLFF
TRBJ2-3	TRBD2	NA	TRBV5-1	TGCGCCAGCAGCGCGGGACTAGCGGTAGATACGCAGTATTTT	CASSAGLAVDTQYF
TRBJ2-3	NA	NA	TRBV20-1	TGCAGTGCCACTTTAGATACGCAGTATTTT	CSATLDTQYF
TRBJ2-2	TRBD2	few	TRBV19	TGTGCCAGTAGTATCGGACTAGCGGGAGTCGGGGAGCTGTTTTTT	CASSIGLAGVGELFF
TRBJ1-1	NA	NA	TRBV6-5	TGTGCCAGCAGTTACTCGAGGGTTCGGCGTTCAGAAGCTTTCTTT	CASSYSRVRRSEAFF
TRBJ1-6	NA	NA	TRBV7-9	TGTGCCAGCACCAAAAGGACACTCAACCCCCCGAAACATAATTCACCCCTCCACTTT	CASTKRTLNPPKHNSPLHF
TRBJ2-7	NA	NA	TRBV7-2	TGTGCCAGCAGCGGGCGGGACAGCTACGAGCAGTACTTC	CASSGRDSYEQYF
TRBJ2-3	NA	once	TRBV9	TGTGCCAGCAGCGCGCCCGGAGGGAGGTCTGGCACAGATACGCAGTATTTT	CASSAPGGRSGTDTQYF
TRBJ1-1	NA	NA	TRBV25-1	TGTGCCAGCAGTGGCTACCCAGGGGACACTGAAGCTTTCTTT	CASSGYPGDTEAFF
TRBJ2-2	NA	NA	TRBV10-3	TGTGCCATCAGTGCATCGGCAGGTGGGACCGGGGAGCTGTTTTTT	CAISASAGGTGELFF
TRBJ1-1	TRBD1	NA	TRBV5-8	TGTGCCAGCAGCTGGGAGCAGGGGGCCTTCACTGAAGCTTTCTTT	CASSWEQGAFTEAFF